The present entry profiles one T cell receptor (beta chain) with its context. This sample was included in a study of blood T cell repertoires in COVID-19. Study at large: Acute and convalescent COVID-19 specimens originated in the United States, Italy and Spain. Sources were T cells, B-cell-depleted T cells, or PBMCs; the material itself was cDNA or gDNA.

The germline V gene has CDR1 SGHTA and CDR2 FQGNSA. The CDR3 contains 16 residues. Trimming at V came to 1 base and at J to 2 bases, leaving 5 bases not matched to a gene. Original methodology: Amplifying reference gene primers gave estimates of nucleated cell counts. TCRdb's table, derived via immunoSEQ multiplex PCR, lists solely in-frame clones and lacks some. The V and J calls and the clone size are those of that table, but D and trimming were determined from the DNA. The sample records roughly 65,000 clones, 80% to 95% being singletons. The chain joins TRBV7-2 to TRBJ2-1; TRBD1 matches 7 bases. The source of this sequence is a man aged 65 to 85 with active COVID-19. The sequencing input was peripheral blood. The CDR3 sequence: CASSLGQDRAYNEQFF. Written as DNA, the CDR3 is TGTGCCAGCAGCTTAGGACAAGACAGGGCCTACAATGAGCAGTTCTTC.